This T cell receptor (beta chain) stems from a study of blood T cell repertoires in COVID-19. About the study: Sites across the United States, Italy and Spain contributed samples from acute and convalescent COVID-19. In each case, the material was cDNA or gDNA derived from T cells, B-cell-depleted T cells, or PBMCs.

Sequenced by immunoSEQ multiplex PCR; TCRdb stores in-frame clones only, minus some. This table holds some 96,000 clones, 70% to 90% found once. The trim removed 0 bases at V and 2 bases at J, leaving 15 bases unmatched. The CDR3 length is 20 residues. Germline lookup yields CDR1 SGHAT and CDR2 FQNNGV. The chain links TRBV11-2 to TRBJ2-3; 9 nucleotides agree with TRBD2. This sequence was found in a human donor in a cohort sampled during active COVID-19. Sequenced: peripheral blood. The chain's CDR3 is CASSLEAASGAPKYTDTQYF. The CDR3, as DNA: TGTGCCAGCAGCTTAGAAGCGGCTAGCGGGGCGCCAAAATACACAGATACGCAGTATTTT.